Given below is one T cell receptor beta chain in context. The target of this receptor is not known. No base quality information exists; no much larger clone differs at one position. The CDR3 starts with the cysteine, ends with the phenylalanine, and has 16 residues. The CDR3 DNA has 48 bases and is translated from base 1. Trimming accounts for 0 bases at V and 5 bases at J, while the number of junction bases matched to no gene is 6. CDR1 and CDR2, looked up from the germline V gene, are SGHDT and YYEEEE. Donors were healthy HIV-negative adults with no recently reported acute infections or vaccinations. Only Caucasian adults living in Nashville, Tennessee, USA were represented among the donors. For unsorted samples, approximately 81 million PBMCs were counted, and genomic DNA was extracted using the QIAamp DNA Blood Mini kit. Blood was collected by leukapheresis, and PBMCs were isolated by Ficoll-Histopaque density gradient centrifugation and then cryopreserved in liquid nitrogen vapor phase.

This entry belongs to a study of shared clonotypes between healthy human individuals (dated by TCRdb to 2018 to 2021). A note on the overall study: A couple of women and a few men aged 18 to 49 years were included in the cohort. Blood TCR repertoires of a handful of healthy adults were deeply sequenced to estimate repertoire size and the extent of clonotype sharing between individuals. Libraries were prepared and TCR repertoires were sequenced by different laboratories using diverse techniques, in order to increase sequencing depth and limit assay-specific biases. Leukapheresis yielded between about 0.9 and 10 billion PBMCs per donor.

What the study reported, not specific to this receptor: Sampling was restricted to blood, and TCR repertoires in tissues likely differ from the TCR repertoires found in blood. Because the study included only a small number of donors, the genetic and exposure-history diversity represented was limited. Based on pairwise subsampling, the degree of clonotype sharing among donors was expected to be affected by sequencing depth.

Using the deep immunoSEQ assay, TCR CDR3 regions were amplified from genomic DNA by multiplex PCR. Extracted genomic DNA from each cell subset was distributed evenly across all wells of several immunoSEQ 96-well plates, and each plate was treated as a replicate. For unsorted PBMC, each replicate PCR was loaded with approximately 320 ng genomic DNA, equivalent to around 30,000 T cell genomes. Ten immunoSEQ deep assay plates were used to sequence unsorted PBMC genomic DNA. The purified libraries were quantified using a Qubit 3.0 fluorometer, sized with a Bioanalyzer 2100, and then quantified again using the KAPA Library Quantification kit. Every immunoSEQ 96-well plate was sequenced on a dedicated single-read 150-cycle Illumina NextSeq 550 flow cell. Processing in the source paper ran as follows. Because the immunoSEQ output held only junctional sequences and lacked quality scores, the filtering could not match the filtering applied to full-length reads. To assign V/J genes and CDR3, sequences were annotated against IMGT germline references using PyIR, a Python wrapper for IgBLAST v1.9. Reads with weak V/J assignments (E-value above 1e-6), missing CDR3, stop codons, out-of-frame junctions, or ambiguous translated residues were removed. V3J clonotypes were defined as sequences sharing the same inferred V gene, J gene, and CDR3 amino acid sequence. The percentage overlap between two repertoires was calculated by dividing the number of shared unique clonotypes by the size of the smaller repertoire. Richness of each repertoire was evaluated using RTK rarefaction, the Chao1 estimator, and Recon v2.1 estimates of unobserved clonotypes. Sourced from immuneACCESS, this table was stored by TCRdb with only in-frame sequences that have V and J called. A share of the clones is absent; for the studies checked, an unresolved V gene accounts for under half, and the remainder has no known explanation. That table is the source of V, J and clone size, and D and trimming were worked out from the DNA. The sample includes around 450,000 clones, with around 79% observed a single time. Less than 15% of the sample belongs to the ten largest clones.

The chain employs TRBV5-6 and TRBJ2-7, with 12 junctional bases fitting TRBD2. The clonotype originates from a woman in her thirties or forties in good health. Some clones in this sample may be carry-over from other donors' samples. Sequenced input: PBMCs. The CDR3 region has the sequence CASSLGMGLAGDEQYF. The sequenced DNA is TGTGCCAGCAGCTTGGGTATGGGACTAGCGGGTGACGAGCAGTACTTC.